The 27 T cell receptor beta chains presented below share a single source sample, sequenced in a study of OX40 agonist ivuxolimab in advanced cancers. The protocol used for the library was the immunoSEQ multiplex PCR assay. TCRdb limited this immuneACCESS table to in-frame rearrangements with V and J called. A share of clones is missing; checked studies link under half to unresolved V genes, and the rest is unexplained. A total of approximately 40,000 clones appear in this sample, 80% of them only once. About 10% of the sample belongs to the ten largest clones. This specimen was CD4+ or CD8+ T cells sorted from blood, taken in a trial of the OX40 agonist ivuxolimab. These receptors originate from an adult with an advanced solid tumor such as melanoma, head and neck, liver or kidney cancer.

This clone was seen a few times. This chain links TRBV28 with TRBJ1-1; 9 bases align to TRBD1. Germline CDR1 reads MDHEN; CDR2 reads SYDVKM. The CDR3 extends over 14 amino acids. The V gene end was trimmed by 5 bases and the J gene end by 4 bases; junction bases not matched to a gene: 5. The CDR3 region is CASSTGGQGTEAFF. The CDR3 DNA follows: TGTGCCAGCAGTACAGGGGGCCAAGGCACTGAAGCTTTCTTT.

The CDR3 here is CASSPDRAGLTEAFF. CDR3 in DNA: TGTGCCAGCAGCCCCGACAGGGCGGGTCTCACTGAAGCTTTCTTT. V usage is TRBV11-1 and J usage is TRBJ1-1; TRBD1 aligns across 7 bases. Germline CDR1 reads SGHAT; CDR2 reads FQDESV (reference sequence). V gave up 5 bases and J gave up 4 bases; unmatched junction bases: 10. The CDR3 loop spans 15 amino acids.

This clone is labeled medium-sized. V is TRBV21-1 and J is TRBJ2-7; the D call in the table, TRBD1, was not verified against the DNA. TRBV21-1 is termed a pseudogene. The CDR3 totals 16 residues. CDR3: CASSKGKGQGRNEQYF. CDR3 in DNA: TGTGCCAGCAGCAAAGGAAAGGGACAGGGGAGGAACGAGCAGTACTTC.

The gene calls are TRBV6-6 and TRBJ2-5; TRBD1 matches at 9 bases. This CDR3 comprises 13 residues. The J segment lost 5 bases and the V segment lost 6 bases, leaving 4 bases of the junction unmatched. Looked up from germline, CDR1 is MNHNY and CDR2 is SVGAGI (reference sequence). CDR3 loop: CASRRTGVETQYF. CDR3 nucleotides: TGTGCCAGCAGAAGGACAGGGGTTGAGACCCAGTACTTC.

Note on this clone: Its ends do not fully match the called genes, so a read error is possible. The chain combines TRBV7-2 with TRBJ1-2; 8 nucleotides agree with TRBD1. The CDR3 contains 14 residues. Germline CDR1 SGHTA, CDR2 FQGNSA. This CDR3 reads CASSLQGASYGHTF. CDR3 DNA sequence: TGTGCCAGCAGCTTACAGGGGGCTAGCTATGGCCACACCTTC.

This chain connects TRBV18 to TRBJ2-7; D unresolved. In germline, CDR1 is KGHSH, CDR2 LQKENI. Deletions cut 2 bases from V and 4 bases from J, with 9 bases between. The CDR3 loop spans 13 amino acids. CDR3 amino acids: CASSPGYNYEQYF. CDR3 bases: TGTGCCAGCTCACCAGGTTACAATTACGAGCAGTACTTC.

The chain recombines TRBV6-6 with TRBJ2-5, with 8 nucleotides matching TRBD2. Germline V gives CDR1 MNHNY, CDR2 SVGAGI (reference sequence). After removal of 7 bases from V and 5 bases from J, the junction contained 6 bases not matched to a gene. This CDR3 region has 13 residues. The CDR3 reads CASTREGWETQYF. CDR3 nucleotides: TGTGCCAGCACACGGGAGGGATGGGAGACCCAGTACTTC.

The chain recombines TRBV10-3 with TRBJ1-2; D is undetermined. V was shortened by 2 bases and J by 10 bases, with 14 bases between the two germline ends. The CDR3 extends over 13 amino acids. CDR1 ENHRY and CDR2 SYGVKD come from the germline V gene. CDR3 bases: TGTGCCATCAGTGAGAGCGGCTTCACTCTCTACACCTTC. Translating gives CAISESGFTLYTF.

The V gene is TRBV7-2, the J gene TRBJ2-7; perhaps TRBD1 as D (5 bases). The CDR3 spans 13 residues. Trimming pared 5 bases from V and 1 base from J, leaving 9 bases between. The V gene's germline CDR1 is SGHTA and CDR2 FQGNSA. The CDR3 nucleotides read TGTGCCAGCAGCCTCCGACAGTCCTACGAGCAGTACTTC. Protein: CASSLRQSYEQYF.

This clone was detected only once. The CDR3 DNA reads TGCGCCAGCAGCTTGGGAGGGGCCCAGTCTACCTTAGGGCAGTACTTC. As protein: CASSLGGAQSTLGQYF. The chain joins TRBV5-1 to TRBJ2-7; D could derive from TRBD1 or TRBD2 (5 bases each). Germline V lookup: CDR1 SGHRS, CDR2 YFSETQ. With 0 bases removed from V and 9 bases from J, the gap between germline ends came to 22 bases. The CDR3 loop spans 16 amino acids.

This rearrangement joins TRBV4-3 to TRBJ1-6; 8 nucleotides agree with TRBD1. CDR3 length: 16 amino acids. The ends lost 2 bases at V and 7 bases at J; junction bases unmatched: 7. From germline, CDR1 is LGHNA and CDR2 YSLEER. CDR3 coding DNA: TGCGCCAGCAGCCAAAACCCCGGGACAGGAAATTCACCCCTCCACTTT. Translating it yields CASSQNPGTGNSPLHF.

This clone is termed medium-sized. The CDR3, as DNA: TGTGCCAGCAGCCCAAAAGGATACCAACAGGGGAAAACTGAAGCTTTCTTT. This codes for CASSPKGYQQGKTEAFF. The genes are TRBV14 and TRBJ1-1; 7 nucleotides line up with TRBD1. Unmatched junction bases numbered 16, after V lost 4 bases and J lost 5 bases. The CDR3 covers 17 residues. Germline CDR1 SGHDN, CDR2 FVKESK.

A note on this clone: One junction end disagrees with the germline gene, perhaps due to a read error. This sequence joins TRBV29-1 and TRBJ2-2; the D is unclear. Germline assignment: CDR1 SQVTM and CDR2 ANQGSEA. CDR3 size: 14 residues. The CDR3, as DNA: TGCAGCGTTGATTCACAGACGAACACGGGGGAGCTGTTTTTT. Encoded protein: CSVDSQTNTGELFF.

The rearrangement links TRBV10-3 to TRBJ2-7; 14 bases align to TRBD2. Germline CDR1 ENHRY, CDR2 SYGVKD. CDR3 length: 20 amino acids. The V segment lost 0 bases and the J segment 4 bases; nucleotides outside the gene matches: 14. The CDR3 spells CAISESPGLAGVGALYEQYF. CDR3 DNA sequence: TGTGCCATCAGTGAGTCCCCGGGACTAGCGGGAGTGGGGGCGCTATACGAGCAGTACTTC.

The gene calls are TRBV4-1 and TRBJ2-1; 13 nucleotides line up with TRBD2. Per the germline V gene, CDR1 is MGHRA and CDR2 is YSYEKL. The CDR3 runs to 19 residues. Unmatched junction bases numbered 14, after V lost 0 bases and J lost 9 bases. CDR3 sequence: CASSQDAGTSGNSEPEQFF. The CDR3 bases are TGCGCCAGCAGCCAAGATGCGGGGACTAGCGGGAATTCGGAGCCTGAGCAGTTCTTC.

The chain couples TRBV7-2 to TRBJ2-7; perhaps TRBD2 as D (6 bases). Germline V CDR1 and CDR2: SGHTA, FQGNSA. The CDR3 spans 15 residues. V was cut by 1 base and J by 3 bases, with 13 bases left in between. The CDR3 reads CASSLGGVQSYEQYF. The CDR3, as DNA: TGTGCCAGCAGCTTAGGCGGGGTACAGAGCTACGAGCAGTACTTC.

J is TRBJ2-1 and V is TRBV14; perhaps TRBD2 as D (6 bases). The CDR3 totals 13 residues. Trimming took 5 bases from V and 6 from J, leaving 11 bases between them. Germline CDR1 reads SGHDN; CDR2 reads FVKESK. This CDR3 is CASSRGTSNEQFF. CDR3 DNA: TGTGCCAGCAGCAGAGGGACTTCCAATGAGCAGTTCTTC.

In this sample, this clone turned up a few times. This chain links TRBV19 with TRBJ2-2, with TRBD2 matching 7 bases. Germline CDR1 is LNHDA and CDR2 is SQIVND (reference sequence). The V segment lost 4 bases and the J segment 6 bases; nucleotides outside the gene matches: 8. This CDR3 region has 15 residues. CDR3 loop: CASSRGGRPPGELFF. CDR3 bases: TGTGCCAGTAGTAGGGGGGGGAGACCCCCCGGGGAGCTGTTTTTT.

V usage is TRBV11-2 and J usage is TRBJ2-3, with D hard to call. The CDR3 is 16 amino acids. V was trimmed by 5 bases and J by 0 bases, leaving 15 bases between them. From germline, CDR1 is SGHAT and CDR2 FQNNGV. Written as DNA, the CDR3 is TGTGCCAGCAGCCTTGACGGCGGCTCTAGCACAGATACGCAGTATTTT. As protein: CASSLDGGSSTDTQYF.

The chain has TRBV7-3 and TRBJ2-3; 13 bases agree with TRBD2. J gave up 1 base and V 4 bases, and 2 bases lay outside the gene matches. The germline gives CDR1 SGHTA, CDR2 FQGTGA. CDR3 length equals 16 residues. CDR3 residues: CASSSGLAGGTDTQYF. In nucleotides, the CDR3 is TGTGCCAGCAGCTCAGGACTAGCGGGAGGCACAGATACGCAGTATTTT.

This chain joins TRBV5-4 and TRBJ2-6; tentative D call: TRBD2 (5 bases). From germline, CDR1 is SGHNT and CDR2 YYREEE (reference sequence). The ends were cut back, 2 bases at V and 4 bases at J, with 13 bases in the middle. The CDR3 contains 16 residues. The CDR3 DNA reads TGTGCCAGCAGCTTAGAGGGAGCGCGGGGGGCCAACGTCCTGACTTTC. Translated: CASSLEGARGANVLTF. Together with reference TRBV5-4 and TRBJ2-6, the CDR3 gives the full variable domain: ETGVTQSPTHLIKTRGQQVTLRCSSQSGHNTVSWYQQALGQGPQFIFQYYREEENGRGNFPPRFSGLQFPNYSSELNVNALELDDSALYLCASSLEGARGANVLTFGAGSRLTVL.

The CDR3 DNA reads as TGTGCCAGCAGCTTAGGTACAGGCCCATCCTACGAGCAGTACTTC. It yields the protein CASSLGTGPSYEQYF. V usage is TRBV7-6 and J usage is TRBJ2-7; the D gene is possibly TRBD1 (5 bases). Trimming cost V 1 base and J 1 base, with 11 bases left between them. Germline V lookup: CDR1 SGHVS, CDR2 FNYEAQ. This CDR3 contains 15 residues.

The rearrangement joins TRBV7-9 to TRBJ2-3; D is uncertain. Germline V lookup: CDR1 SEHNR, CDR2 FQNEAQ (reference sequence). The length of the CDR3 is 13 residues. Trimming removed 2 bases from V and 2 bases from J, with 5 bases in between. The CDR3 loop is CASSLLDTDTQYF. DNA of the CDR3: TGTGCCAGCAGCTTATTGGACACAGATACGCAGTATTTT.

This clone was recorded a few times. The chain uses TRBV28 and TRBJ1-2; 7 bases line up with TRBD1. CDR3 length: 14 amino acids. The germline gives CDR1 MDHEN, CDR2 SYDVKM. With V trimmed by 6 bases and J by 4 bases, 8 bases remained unmatched. DNA for the CDR3: TGTGCCAGCAGACCGTCGGGACAGCCCTATGGCTACACCTTC. Residues: CASRPSGQPYGYTF.

The V and J genes are TRBV11-2 and TRBJ2-7; 9 nucleotides match TRBD2. The CDR3 loop spans 14 amino acids. Per germline, CDR1 SGHAT and CDR2 FQNNGV. V lost 5 bases and J lost 4; bases outside the gene matches: 6. The CDR3 nucleotides are TGTGCCAGCAGCCTAGGGACTAGCCTATACGAGCAGTACTTC. It translates to CASSLGTSLYEQYF.

This chain links TRBV10-2 with TRBJ2-1; 10 nucleotides align to TRBD2. This CDR3 spans 15 amino acids. The trim removed 7 bases at V and 0 bases at J, leaving 3 bases unmatched. CDR1 and CDR2 from the germline V gene are WSHSY and SAAADI. The CDR3 reads CASIGTSDSYNEQFF. DNA of the CDR3: TGCGCCAGCATCGGGACTAGCGACTCCTACAATGAGCAGTTCTTC.

The chain recombines TRBV19 with TRBJ2-7, with TRBD2 matching 12 bases. Germline CDR1 is LNHDA and CDR2 is SQIVND (reference sequence). The trim removed 6 bases at V and 2 bases at J, leaving 2 bases unmatched. CDR3 length equals 14 residues. CDR3 coding DNA: TGTGCCAGTAGCCGGACTAGCGGGACCTACGAGCAGTACTTC. Its translation is CASSRTSGTYEQYF.